The TCR beta chain under discussion was sequenced for a study of shared clonotypes between healthy human individuals. Germline trimming cut 5 bases from V and 8 bases from J; bases unmatched to any gene: 8. Germline CDR1 SEHNR, CDR2 FQNEAQ (reference sequence). This CDR3 comprises 14 residues. Each subset's genomic DNA was split evenly across several immunoSEQ plates. Input per replicate PCR of unsorted PBMC was roughly 290 ng DNA, corresponding to tens of thousands of T cell genomes. Data came from immunoSEQ multiplex PCR; TCRdb stores just in-frame clones and leaves some out. The sample consists of roughly 510,000 clones, 60% to 80% of them appearing once.

The source is a woman in her thirties or forties in good health. Some clones in this sample may be carry-over from other donors' samples. Sequenced material: PBMCs. The rearrangement uses TRBV7-9 and TRBJ1-4; 7 nucleotides line up with TRBD1. The CDR3, as DNA: TGTGCCAGCAGCCCCGACAGGGAGGGAGAAAAACTGTTTTTT. It specifies CASSPDREGEKLFF.